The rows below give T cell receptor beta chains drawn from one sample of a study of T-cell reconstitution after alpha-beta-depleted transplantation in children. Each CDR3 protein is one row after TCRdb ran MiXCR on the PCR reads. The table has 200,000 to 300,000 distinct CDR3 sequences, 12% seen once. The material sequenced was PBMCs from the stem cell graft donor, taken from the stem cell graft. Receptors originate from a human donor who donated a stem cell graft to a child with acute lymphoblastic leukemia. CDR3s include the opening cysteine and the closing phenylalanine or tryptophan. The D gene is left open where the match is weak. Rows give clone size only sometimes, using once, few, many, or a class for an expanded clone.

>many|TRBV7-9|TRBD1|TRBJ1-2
TGTGCCAGCAGCGAAAGACAGGGTACCGATGGCTACACCTTC
CASSERQGTDGYTF
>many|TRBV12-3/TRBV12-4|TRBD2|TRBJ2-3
TGTGCCAGCAAGCGGGGGGACACAGATACGCAGTATTTT
CASKRGDTDTQYF
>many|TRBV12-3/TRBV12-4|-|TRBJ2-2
TGTGCCAGCAGGCAGCGTACAGGGATCGCCGGGGAGCTGTTTTTT
CASRQRTGIAGELFF
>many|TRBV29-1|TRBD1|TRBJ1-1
TGCAGCGTTGAAACAGGGGGGGTCACTGAAGCTTTCTTT
CSVETGGVTEAFF
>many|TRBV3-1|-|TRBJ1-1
TGTGCCAGCAGCCAGCGAGGCCGGATCACTGAAGCTTTCTTT
CASSQRGRITEAFF
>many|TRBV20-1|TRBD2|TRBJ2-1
TGCAGCGTCGACGGCGGGAGGGCGTACAATGAGCAGTTCTTC
CSVDGGRAYNEQFF
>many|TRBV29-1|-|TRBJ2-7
TGCAGCGTCTTCGGGGCTAGATCCTACGAGCAGTACTTC
CSVFGARSYEQYF
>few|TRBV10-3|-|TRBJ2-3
TGTGCCACGGTGCGGACTGGAAACCCCACAGATACGCAGTATTTT
CATVRTGNPTDTQYF
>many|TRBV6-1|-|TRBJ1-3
TGTGCCAGCAGTGAACGCGGGAACACCATATATTTT
CASSERGNTIYF
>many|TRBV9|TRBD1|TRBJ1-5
TGTGCCAGCAGCGTAGACCCACAGGGGGATCAGCCCCAGCATTTT
CASSVDPQGDQPQHF
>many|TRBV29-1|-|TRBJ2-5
TGCAGCGTTGTCTGGTACCAAGAGACCCAGTACTTC
CSVVWYQETQYF
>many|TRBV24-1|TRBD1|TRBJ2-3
TGTGCCACCAGTGACCCCGACAGGGTGAAGGGGACAGATACGCAGTATTTT
CATSDPDRVKGTDTQYF
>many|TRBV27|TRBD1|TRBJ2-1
TGTGCCAGCAGTTACACAGGGGGAAATGAGCAGTTCTTC
CASSYTGGNEQFF
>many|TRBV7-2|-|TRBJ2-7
TGTGCCAGCAGCTTAAGGGGGAAGCAGTACTTC
CASSLRGKQYF
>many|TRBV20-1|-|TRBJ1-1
TGCAGTGCCGTTACTGGGGGGAAACGGATGAACACTGAAGCTTTCTTT
CSAVTGGKRMNTEAFF
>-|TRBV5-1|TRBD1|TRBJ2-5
TGCGCCAGCAGCTTGGCGGTCAGGACAGGGGATCGAGAGACCCAGTACTTC
CASSLAVRTGDRETQYF
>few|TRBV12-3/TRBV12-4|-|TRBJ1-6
TGTGCCAGCAGTCCCCTAGGTTCACCCCTCCACTTT
CASSPLGSPLHF
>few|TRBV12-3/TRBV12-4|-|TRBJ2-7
TGTGCCAGCAGTCATACCTTTTGGGATAGGGACCTCGGCGAGCAGTACTTC
CASSHTFWDRDLGEQYF
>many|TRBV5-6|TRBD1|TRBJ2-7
TGTGCCAGCAGCTTCCACCCTCTCTCGGGACAGGGCTACGAGCAGTACTTC
CASSFHPLSGQGYEQYF
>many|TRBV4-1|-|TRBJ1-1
TGCGCCAGCAGCCAAGGGTTTAAATATCCTGAAGCTTTCTTT
CASSQGFKYPEAFF
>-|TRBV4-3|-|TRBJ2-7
TGCGCCAGCAGCCAAGATCCTCGGACAGACTTCTACGAGCAGTACTTC
CASSQDPRTDFYEQYF
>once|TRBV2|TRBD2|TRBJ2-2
TGTGCCAGGGGGAGAACTAGCGGGGGAAACACCGGGGAGCTGTTTTTT
CARGRTSGGNTGELFF
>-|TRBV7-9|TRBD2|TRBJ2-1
TGTGCCAGCAGCTTACGGCGGGGGGGCGGGAATGAGCAGTTCTTC
CASSLRRGGGNEQFF
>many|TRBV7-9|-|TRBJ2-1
TGTGCCAGCAGCTTAGCGGGGCCCTACAATGAGCAGTTCTTC
CASSLAGPYNEQFF
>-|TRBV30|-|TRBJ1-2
TGTGCCTGGACACCCTACAGGGCTCCCTATGGCTACACCTTC
CAWTPYRAPYGYTF
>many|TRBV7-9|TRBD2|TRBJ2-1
TGTGCCAGCAGCACGCCCGGGACTAGCGACAATGAGCAGTTCTTC
CASSTPGTSDNEQFF
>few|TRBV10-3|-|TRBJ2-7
TGTGCCATCAGTCCAGGCGGCGAGGGGTTCTACGAGCAGTACTTC
CAISPGGEGFYEQYF
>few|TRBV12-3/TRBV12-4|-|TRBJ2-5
TGTGCCAGCAGTTTAGGCGCGGGGCTGGGCCAAGAGACCCAGTACTTC
CASSLGAGLGQETQYF
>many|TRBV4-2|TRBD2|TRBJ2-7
TGTGCCAGCAGGAGAGACGGGAGGGACTACGAGCAGTACTTC
CASRRDGRDYEQYF
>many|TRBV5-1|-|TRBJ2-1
TGCGCCAGCAGCTTAAGTGTAAGCTCCTACAATGAGCAGTTCTTC
CASSLSVSSYNEQFF
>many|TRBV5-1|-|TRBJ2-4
TGCGCCAGCAGCTTGGGGGGGGAGGACATTCAGTACTTC
CASSLGGEDIQYF
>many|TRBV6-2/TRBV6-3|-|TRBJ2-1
TGTGCCAGCAGTTACTTTATCGGGCCAGGAAAGAACAATGAGCAGTTCTTC
CASSYFIGPGKNNEQFF
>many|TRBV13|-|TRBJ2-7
TGTGCCTCCCGAACCAGGGGAAATTACGAGCAGTACTTC
CASRTRGNYEQYF
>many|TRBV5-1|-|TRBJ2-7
TGCGCCAGCAGCTTGGGGGTAGCTGGCAACGAGCAGTACTTC
CASSLGVAGNEQYF
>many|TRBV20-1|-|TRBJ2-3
TGCAGTGCGGGGTTCACAGATACGCAGTATTTT
CSAGFTDTQYF
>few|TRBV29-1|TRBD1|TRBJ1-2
TGCAGCGTTCAACAGGGGGGCCATGGCTACACCTTC
CSVQQGGHGYTF
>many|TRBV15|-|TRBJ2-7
TGTGCCACCAGCACCCCGCGGAGGGGGTACTACGAGCAGTACTTC
CATSTPRRGYYEQYF
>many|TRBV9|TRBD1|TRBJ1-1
TGTGCCAGCAGCCTCATAGTCACAGGGGGCAAGACTGAAGCTTTCTTT
CASSLIVTGGKTEAFF
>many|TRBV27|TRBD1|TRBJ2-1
TGTGCCAGCAGTTTAAAGGGCAGGGGGAATGAGCAGTTCTTC
CASSLKGRGNEQFF
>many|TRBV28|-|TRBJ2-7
TGTGCCAGCAGTTTGGACCCCTCCAATTACTGGGAGCAGTACTTC
CASSLDPSNYWEQYF
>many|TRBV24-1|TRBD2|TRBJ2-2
TGTGCCACCAGTGATCCGACTAGCGGGGCGTGGAGCACCGGGGAGCTGTTTTTT
CATSDPTSGAWSTGELFF
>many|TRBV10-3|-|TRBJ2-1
TGTGCCATCAGTGAAGGCGGGATCTACAATGAGCAGTTCTTC
CAISEGGIYNEQFF
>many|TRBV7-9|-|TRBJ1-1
TGTGCCAGCAGCGCCCCAGCGGGGGCGGTGAACACTGAAGCTTTCTTT
CASSAPAGAVNTEAFF
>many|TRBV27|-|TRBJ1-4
TGTGCCAGCAGTTTACCGGGGGATAATGAAAAACTGTTTTTT
CASSLPGDNEKLFF
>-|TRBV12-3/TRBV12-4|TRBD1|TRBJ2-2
TGTGCCAGCAGTCAACCAGGGGGCACCGGGGAGCTGTTTTTT
CASSQPGGTGELFF
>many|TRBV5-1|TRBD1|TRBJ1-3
TGCGCCAGCAGCGCCCGGGACAGGGCTGTTTCGGCCATATATTTT
CASSARDRAVSAIYF
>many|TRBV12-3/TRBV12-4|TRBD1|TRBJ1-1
TGTGCCAGCAGCTCCGGGACAGGTCGCACTGAAGCTTTCTTT
CASSSGTGRTEAFF
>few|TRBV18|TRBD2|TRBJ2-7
TGTGCCAGCTCACCCCGAGGACTAGCGGGAGTAGACGAGCAGTACTTC
CASSPRGLAGVDEQYF
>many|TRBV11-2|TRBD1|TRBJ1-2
TGTGCCAGCAGTTTCGGGACAGACTATGGCTACACCTTC
CASSFGTDYGYTF
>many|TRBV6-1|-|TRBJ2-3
TGTGCCAGCAGACCCGGAGGGGAGGTACATCATACGCAGTATTTT
CASRPGGEVHHTQYF
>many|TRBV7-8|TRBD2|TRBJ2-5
TGTGCCAGCAGCTTAGGGCCGGGACTAGTAGCCCAAGAGACCCAGTACTTC
CASSLGPGLVAQETQYF
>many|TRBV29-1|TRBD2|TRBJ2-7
TGCAGCGTTGTGCGTGGGGGGGATTCCTACGAGCAGTACTTC
CSVVRGGDSYEQYF
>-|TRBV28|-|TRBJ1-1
TGTGCCAGCACCAGCGGGGGTACTGAAGCTTTCTTT
CASTSGGTEAFF
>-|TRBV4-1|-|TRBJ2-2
TGCGCCAGCAGCCAAGTGTTGGGGTCCGGGGAGCTGTTTTTT
CASSQVLGSGELFF
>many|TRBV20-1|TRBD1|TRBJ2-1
TGCAGTGCTATCCGGGACAGGGCTAACAATGAGCAGTTCTTC
CSAIRDRANNEQFF